A selection of T cell receptor beta chains follows, all from one sample in a study of blood T cell repertoires in COVID-19. TCRdb's table, derived via immunoSEQ multiplex PCR, lists solely in-frame clones and lacks some. Of almost 400,000 clones in the sample, over 75% were seen once. Sequencing was performed on PBMCs or T cells enriched from blood (not recorded which). These receptors all stem from a woman in her twenties or thirties with acute COVID-19. CDR3s include the opening cysteine and the closing phenylalanine or tryptophan. Some rows mark clone size as missing; the rest say once, few, many or name a class of expanded clone.

j_gene: TRBJ1-2; v_gene: TRBV11-2; abundance: .; CDR3aa: CASSLVRGSYGYTF
j_gene: TRBJ1-1; v_gene: TRBV13; abundance: .; CDR3aa: CASSRLGQYTEAFF
j_gene: TRBJ2-7; v_gene: TRBV7-8; abundance: .; CDR3aa: CASSLVGGSEQYF
j_gene: TRBJ2-1; v_gene: TRBV6-5; abundance: .; CDR3aa: CASSYGGTEQFF
j_gene: TRBJ2-5; v_gene: TRBV24-1; abundance: .; CDR3aa: CATSDPGDEVETQYF
j_gene: TRBJ1-4; v_gene: TRBV9; abundance: .; CDR3aa: CASSWNPGLNEKLFF
j_gene: TRBJ1-5; v_gene: TRBV7-2; abundance: .; CDR3aa: CASSLEVGVQHF
j_gene: TRBJ1-5; v_gene: TRBV7-2; abundance: .; CDR3aa: CASSVTGGRQPQHF
j_gene: TRBJ2-3; v_gene: TRBV30; abundance: .; CDR3aa: CAWSGRWDTQYF
j_gene: TRBJ2-7; v_gene: TRBV5-1; abundance: .; CDR3aa: CASSGGQGSHEQYF
j_gene: TRBJ1-1; v_gene: TRBV20-1; abundance: .; CDR3aa: CSASDKAGFTEAFF
j_gene: TRBJ1-4; v_gene: TRBV9; abundance: .; CDR3aa: CASGQDAGPNEKLFF
j_gene: TRBJ1-5; v_gene: TRBV24-1; abundance: .; CDR3aa: CATSDSGGGNQPQHF
j_gene: TRBJ2-3; v_gene: TRBV7-8; abundance: .; CDR3aa: CASSYRGGLSDTQYF
j_gene: TRBJ2-7; v_gene: TRBV12-3/TRBV12-4; abundance: .; CDR3aa: CASSLEQGYEQYF
j_gene: TRBJ2-1; v_gene: TRBV6-5; abundance: once; CDR3aa: CASSYSGTGGANEQFF
j_gene: TRBJ2-1; v_gene: TRBV10-2; abundance: .; CDR3aa: CASSSSGGYYNEQFF
j_gene: TRBJ2-7; v_gene: TRBV2; abundance: .; CDR3aa: CASSQGLVPHEQYF
j_gene: TRBJ1-6; v_gene: TRBV4-1; abundance: .; CDR3aa: CASSQDFQRTPNSPLHF
j_gene: TRBJ1-2; v_gene: TRBV3-1/TRBV3-2; abundance: .; CDR3aa: CASSQHDLYNTGQENYGYTF
j_gene: TRBJ1-2; v_gene: TRBV9; abundance: .; CDR3aa: CASSAGGGIYGYTF
j_gene: TRBJ2-2; v_gene: TRBV11-2; abundance: .; CDR3aa: CASSAPGTSNTGELFF
j_gene: TRBJ2-3; v_gene: TRBV9; abundance: .; CDR3aa: CASSGGGAALVPQYF
j_gene: TRBJ1-4; v_gene: TRBV7-8; abundance: .; CDR3aa: CASSSEGTVATNEKLFF
j_gene: TRBJ2-7; v_gene: TRBV5-6; abundance: .; CDR3aa: CASSFASGEQYF
j_gene: TRBJ2-3; v_gene: TRBV3-1/TRBV3-2; abundance: .; CDR3aa: CASSQVTGLAITDTQYF
j_gene: TRBJ2-5; v_gene: TRBV7-7; abundance: .; CDR3aa: CASSLSAHQETQYF
j_gene: TRBJ2-2; v_gene: TRBV2; abundance: .; CDR3aa: CASSEAMPHSGDVTGELFF
j_gene: TRBJ1-5; v_gene: TRBV7-9; abundance: .; CDR3aa: CASSHGQSNQPQHF
j_gene: TRBJ1-5; v_gene: TRBV6-4; abundance: .; CDR3aa: CASRYDRGDQPQHF
j_gene: TRBJ1-3; v_gene: TRBV7-9; abundance: few; CDR3aa: CASSFESSLRRAGNTIYF
j_gene: TRBJ1-1; v_gene: TRBV2; abundance: .; CDR3aa: CASSEDLTVNTEAFF
j_gene: TRBJ2-1; v_gene: TRBV28; abundance: .; CDR3aa: CASRAGTGHQNEQFF
j_gene: TRBJ2-4; v_gene: TRBV13; abundance: once; CDR3aa: CASSLASGGNIQYF
j_gene: TRBJ1-2; v_gene: TRBV19; abundance: .; CDR3aa: CASTPNGYGYTF